This T cell receptor beta chain was sequenced for a study of control samples from healthy donors and cancer patients. Assay: immunoSEQ multiplex PCR; the TCRdb copy retains only in-frame clones and omits some. The sample contains about 170,000 clones, 93% of which appear only once. There are 15 residues in the CDR3. V was pared by 3 bases and J by 0 bases, with 2 bases of the junction left unmatched. CDR1 is SGHDN, CDR2 FVKESK, per germline. This chain links TRBV14 with TRBJ2-7; 10 bases line up with TRBD1. This sequence was found in a woman aged 55-75 years in good health. The sequenced material came from blood. CDR3 loop: CASSQGQGNSYEQYF. CDR3 DNA: TGTGCCAGCAGCCAGGGACAGGGGAACTCCTACGAGCAGTACTTC. Filled out from reference TRBV14 and TRBJ2-7, the complete variable domain reads EAGVTQFPSHSVIEKGQTVTLRCDPISGHDNLYWYRRVMGKEIKFLLHFVKESKQDESGMPNNRFLAERTGGTYSTLKVQPAELEDSGVYFCASSQGQGNSYEQYFGPGTRLTVT.